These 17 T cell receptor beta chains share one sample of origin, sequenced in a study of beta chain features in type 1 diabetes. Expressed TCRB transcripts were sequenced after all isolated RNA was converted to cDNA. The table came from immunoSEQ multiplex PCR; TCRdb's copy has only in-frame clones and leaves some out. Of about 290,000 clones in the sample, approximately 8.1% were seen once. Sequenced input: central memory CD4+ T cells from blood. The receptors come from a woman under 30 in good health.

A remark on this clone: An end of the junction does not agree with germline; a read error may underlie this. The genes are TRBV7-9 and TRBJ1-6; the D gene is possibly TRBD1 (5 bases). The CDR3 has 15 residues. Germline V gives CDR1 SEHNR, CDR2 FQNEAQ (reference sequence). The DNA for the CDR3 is TGCGCCAGCAGCCAGACGGGACGGGGTAATTCACCCCTCCACTTT. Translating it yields CASSQTGRGNSPLHF.

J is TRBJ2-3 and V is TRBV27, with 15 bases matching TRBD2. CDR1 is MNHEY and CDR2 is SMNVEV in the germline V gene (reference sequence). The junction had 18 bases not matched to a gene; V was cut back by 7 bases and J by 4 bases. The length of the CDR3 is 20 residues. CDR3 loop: CASTEKGGLAGGPRADTQYF. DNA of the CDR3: TGTGCCAGCACTGAGAAGGGGGGACTAGCGGGAGGCCCGCGAGCAGATACGCAGTATTTT.

The CDR3 bases are TGCGCCAGCAGCCAAGTCTACGACAGTTGGGGCGATGAGCAGTTCTTC. It yields the protein CASSQVYDSWGDEQFF. The chain is built from TRBV4-3 and TRBJ2-1; TRBD1 is a possible D gene (5 bases). Germline V gene data show CDR1 as LGHNA and CDR2 as YSLEER. Trimming removed 1 base at V and 8 bases at J, with 18 bases between. The CDR3 covers 16 residues.

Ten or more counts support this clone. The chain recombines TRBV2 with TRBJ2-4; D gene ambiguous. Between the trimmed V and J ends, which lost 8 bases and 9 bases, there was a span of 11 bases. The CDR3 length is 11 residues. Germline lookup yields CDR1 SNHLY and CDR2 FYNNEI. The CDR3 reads CASGSETIQYF. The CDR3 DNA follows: TGTGCCAGCGGGTCGGAAACCATTCAGTACTTC.

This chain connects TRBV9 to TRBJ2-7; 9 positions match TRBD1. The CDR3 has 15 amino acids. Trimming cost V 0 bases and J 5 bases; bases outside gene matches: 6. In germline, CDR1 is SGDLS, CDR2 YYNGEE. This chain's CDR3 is CASSVEGDRENEQYV. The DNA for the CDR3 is TGTGCCAGCAGCGTAGAGGGGGACAGGGAAAACGAGCAGTACGTC.

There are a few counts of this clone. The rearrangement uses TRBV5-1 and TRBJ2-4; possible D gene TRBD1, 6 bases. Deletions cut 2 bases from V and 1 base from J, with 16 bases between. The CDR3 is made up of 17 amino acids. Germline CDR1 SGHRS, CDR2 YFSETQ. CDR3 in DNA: TGCGCCAGCAGCTTCCGGTCGCCCCAGGGGGCCAAAAACATTCAGTACTTC. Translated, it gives CASSFRSPQGAKNIQYF.

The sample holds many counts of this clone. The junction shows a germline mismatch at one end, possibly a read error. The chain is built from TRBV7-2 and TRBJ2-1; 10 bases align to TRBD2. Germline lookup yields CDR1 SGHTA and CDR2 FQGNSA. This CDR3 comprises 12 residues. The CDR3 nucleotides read TGTGCCAGCAGCGATACTAGCGGGGTGAATCTCTTC. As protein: CASSDTSGVNLF.

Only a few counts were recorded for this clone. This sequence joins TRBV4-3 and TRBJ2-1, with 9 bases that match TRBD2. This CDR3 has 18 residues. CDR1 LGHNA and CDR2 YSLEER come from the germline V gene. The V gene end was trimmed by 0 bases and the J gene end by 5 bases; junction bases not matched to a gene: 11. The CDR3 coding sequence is TGCGCCAGCAGCCAAGATGGGTGGCTAGCGGGAAGAAACAATGAGCAGTTCTTC. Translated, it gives CASSQDGWLAGRNNEQFF.

In DNA form, the CDR3 reads TGTGCCAGCAGCTTAGGCGGGGGGGCAGAGCAGTTCTTC. Protein sequence: CASSLGGGAEQFF. The gene calls are TRBV7-9 and TRBJ2-1, with 9 bases matching TRBD2. This CDR3 contains 13 residues. V dropped 1 base and J dropped 10; count of bases not matched to a gene: 2. The germline V gene has CDR1 SEHNR and CDR2 FQNEAQ (reference sequence).

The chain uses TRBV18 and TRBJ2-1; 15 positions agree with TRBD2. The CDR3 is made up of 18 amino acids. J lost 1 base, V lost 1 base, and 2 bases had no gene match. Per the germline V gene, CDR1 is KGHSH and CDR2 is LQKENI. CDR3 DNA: TGTGCCAGCTCACCACTGGGACTAGCGGGAGGATCCTACAATGAGCAGTTCTTC. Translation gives CASSPLGLAGGSYNEQFF. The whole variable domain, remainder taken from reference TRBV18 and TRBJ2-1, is NAGVMQNPRHLVRRRGQEARLRCSPMKGHSHVYWYRQLPEEGLKFMVYLQKENIIDESGMPKERFSAEFPKEGPSILRIQQVVRGDSAAYFCASSPLGLAGGSYNEQFFGPGTRLTVL.

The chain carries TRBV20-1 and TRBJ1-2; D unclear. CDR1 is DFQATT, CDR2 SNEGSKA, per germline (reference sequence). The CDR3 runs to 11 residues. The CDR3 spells CRAADNYGYTF. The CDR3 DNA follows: TGCCGGGCGGCGGATAACTATGGCTACACCTTC.

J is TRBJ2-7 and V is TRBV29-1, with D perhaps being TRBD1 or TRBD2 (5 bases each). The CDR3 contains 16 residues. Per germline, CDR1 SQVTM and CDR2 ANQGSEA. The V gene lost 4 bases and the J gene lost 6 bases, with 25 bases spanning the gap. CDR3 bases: TGCAGCGTTGCGGACCGGGGCCAACCCCGTGGGCGCGAGCAGTACTTC. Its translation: CSVADRGQPRGREQYF.

The CDR3 DNA sequence: TGTGCCAGCTCACGCCGGACAGACGCAGCTAACTATGGCTACACCTTC. Its protein is CASSRRTDAANYGYTF. J is TRBJ1-2 and V is TRBV18; the D gene is possibly TRBD1 (6 bases). The germline gives CDR1 KGHSH, CDR2 LQKENI. This CDR3 has 16 residues. The ends were cut back, 4 bases at V and 0 bases at J, with 15 bases in the middle. The full variable domain, completed using reference TRBV18 and TRBJ1-2, is NAGVMQNPRHLVRRRGQEARLRCSPMKGHSHVYWYRQLPEEGLKFMVYLQKENIIDESGMPKERFSAEFPKEGPSILRIQQVVRGDSAAYFCASSRRTDAANYGYTFGSGTRLTVV.

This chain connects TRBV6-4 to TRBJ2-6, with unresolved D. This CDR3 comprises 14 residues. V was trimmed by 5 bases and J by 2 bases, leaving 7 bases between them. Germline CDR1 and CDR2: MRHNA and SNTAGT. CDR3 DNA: TGTGCCAGCAGTAAGTCGGCTGGGGCCAACGTCCTGACTTTC. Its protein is CASSKSAGANVLTF.

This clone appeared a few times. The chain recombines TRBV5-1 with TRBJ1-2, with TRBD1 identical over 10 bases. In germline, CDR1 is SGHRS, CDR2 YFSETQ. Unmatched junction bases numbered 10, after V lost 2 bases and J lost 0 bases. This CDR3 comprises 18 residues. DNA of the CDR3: TGCGCCAGCAGCTTACATCCGGGACAGGGGACCACTAACTATGGCTACACCTTC. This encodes CASSLHPGQGTTNYGYTF.

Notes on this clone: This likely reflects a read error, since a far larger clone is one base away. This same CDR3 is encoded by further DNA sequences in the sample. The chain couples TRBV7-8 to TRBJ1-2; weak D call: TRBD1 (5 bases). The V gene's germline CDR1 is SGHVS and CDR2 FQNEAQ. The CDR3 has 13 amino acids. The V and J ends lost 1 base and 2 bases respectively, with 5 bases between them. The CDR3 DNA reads TGTGCCAGCAGCTTAGGGGGGAACTATGGCTACACCTTC. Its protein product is CASSLGGNYGYTF.

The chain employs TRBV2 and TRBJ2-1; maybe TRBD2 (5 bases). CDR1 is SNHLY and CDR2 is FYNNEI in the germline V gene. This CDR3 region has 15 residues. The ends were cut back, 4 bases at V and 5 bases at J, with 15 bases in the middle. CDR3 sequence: CASSATRGLDNEQFF. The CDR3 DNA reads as TGTGCCAGCAGTGCCACGAGAGGGCTGGACAATGAGCAGTTCTTC.